These 19 T cell receptor beta chains originate from one sample sequenced in a study of T-cell memory formation after mild COVID-19. MiXCR was run by TCRdb on the 5' RACE reads, yielding one entry per CDR3 protein. Of roughly 130,000 distinct CDR3 sequences listed, 5% to 6.5% were seen once; the top ten hold around 2%. Sequenced: PBMCs or a T cell subset sorted from them (not recorded which). The receptors were gathered from an adult woman who had mild COVID-19 (a few samples of this study predate the infection). Cell type and time point are not known.

A few counts support this clonotype. The chain recombines TRBV7-2 with TRBJ2-5; a possible D gene is TRBD2 (6 bases). The V and J ends lost 5 bases and 4 bases respectively, with 14 bases between them. This CDR3 spans 14 amino acids. Per germline, CDR1 SGHTA and CDR2 FQGNSA. CDR3 in amino acids: CASSQPGVGETQYF. The CDR3 DNA is TGTGCCAGCAGCCAGCCGGGAGTCGGAGAGACCCAGTACTTC.

This chain links TRBV5-1 with TRBJ2-7; TRBD1 aligns across 12 bases. CDR3 length: 14 residues. After removal of 4 bases from V and 7 bases from J, the junction contained 6 bases not matched to a gene. Germline loops: CDR1 SGHRS, CDR2 YFSETQ. The CDR3 is CASSQGQGAGEQYF. The CDR3 bases are TGCGCCAGCAGCCAGGGACAGGGGGCAGGGGAGCAGTACTTC.

The table lists this clonotype with a few counts. The V and J genes are TRBV5-6 and TRBJ1-1, with a possible D match to TRBD1 (5 bases). The CDR3 is 15 residues long. Germline CDR1 reads SGHDT; CDR2 reads YYEEEE. The V and J ends lost 0 bases and 2 bases respectively, with 11 bases between them. The CDR3 region has the DNA TGTGCCAGCAGCTTGGGGGGGGTTAAAAACACTGAAGCTTTCTTT. Its translation: CASSLGGVKNTEAFF.

This clonotype was counted between two and nine times. The J gene is TRBJ2-5, the V gene TRBV4-2; D possibly corresponds to TRBD2 (5 bases). The CDR3 sequence is 13 residues long. Germline V CDR1 and CDR2: LGHNA, YNFKEQ. V lost 5 bases and J lost 4, with 11 bases in between. The CDR3 sequence: CASSLDSSETQYF. DNA of the CDR3: TGTGCCAGCAGCTTGGACTCCTCAGAGACCCAGTACTTC.

The rearrangement uses TRBV12-3 or TRBV12-4 and TRBJ2-1; the D is unclear. Trimming cost V 5 bases and J 0 bases, with 17 bases left between them. This CDR3 is built from 17 residues. The CDR3 region is CASSPWTRTSSYNEQFF. CDR3 bases: TGTGCCAGCAGTCCCTGGACCCGTACGAGCTCCTACAATGAGCAGTTCTTC.

This clonotype was seen only a few times. V and J are TRBV5-1 and TRBJ2-2; no firm D call. V was clipped by 7 bases and J by 1 base, with 8 bases between them. Germline CDR1 is SGHRS and CDR2 is YFSETQ. The CDR3 is 13 residues long. Written as DNA, the CDR3 is TGCGCCAGCCGGACGGGGAACACCGGGGAGCTGTTTTTT. It encodes CASRTGNTGELFF.

The sample holds many counts of this clonotype. This chain connects TRBV5-1 to TRBJ1-2; D may be TRBD1 (6 bases). The CDR3 runs to 16 residues. The V end lost 0 bases, the J end lost 3 bases, and 15 bases lay between the germline ends. Germline V CDR1 and CDR2: SGHRS, YFSETQ. CDR3 loop: CASSLAGDNWYYGYTF. The DNA for the CDR3 is TGCGCCAGCAGCTTGGCCGGGGACAACTGGTACTATGGCTACACCTTC.

This clonotype was seen a few times. The rearrangement links TRBV10-3 to TRBJ2-1; D may match TRBD1 or TRBD2 (5 bases each). Germline values: CDR1 ENHRY, CDR2 SYGVKD. Trimming cost V 8 bases and J 5 bases, with 13 bases left between them. The CDR3 has 13 amino acids. In nucleotides, the CDR3 is TGTGCCATCTCCGGGACCATAAACAATGAGCAGTTCTTC. This encodes CAISGTINNEQFF.

V and J are TRBV5-6 and TRBJ2-5; D is unclear. The V end lost 1 base, the J end lost 0 bases, and 10 bases lay between the germline ends. The CDR3 runs 15 residues. CDR1 SGHDT and CDR2 YYEEEE come from the germline V gene. For the CDR3, the DNA is TGTGCCAGCAGCTTGTTTCAGGCGTACCAAGAGACCCAGTACTTC. It yields the protein CASSLFQAYQETQYF.

The chain has TRBV10-3 and TRBJ2-3; TRBD2 aligns across 9 bases. The CDR3 runs 15 residues. Germline V gives CDR1 ENHRY, CDR2 SYGVKD. V was pared by 8 bases and J by 3 bases, with 9 bases of the junction left unmatched. The CDR3 region has the DNA TGTGCCATCGGGGAGACTAGCGGAACGACAGATACGCAGTATTTT. Amino acids: CAIGETSGTTDTQYF.

This clonotype was seen repeatedly, ten times or more. This sequence joins TRBV7-2 and TRBJ2-7; D is possibly TRBD2 (5 bases). V lost 5 bases and J 3 bases, leaving 20 bases between the germline ends. Germline loops: CDR1 SGHTA, CDR2 FQGNSA. This CDR3 has 16 residues. The CDR3 DNA is TGTGCCAGCAGCCACCCACCGGCGCGGGTGCGCTACGAGCAGTACTTC. The encoded protein is CASSHPPARVRYEQYF.

In this sample, this clonotype turned up many times. This chain uses TRBV11-3 with TRBJ2-3; possibly TRBD2 for D (5 bases). V lost 5 bases, J lost 4 bases, and 10 bases lay in between. CDR3 length: 13 residues. Per germline, CDR1 SGHNT and CDR2 YENEEA. CDR3 nucleotide sequence: TGTGCCAGCAGCCCCTCCGGGGCAGATACGCAGTATTTT. Protein sequence: CASSPSGADTQYF.

This clonotype has more than one count but fewer than ten. The rearrangement uses TRBV6-6 and TRBJ2-3; D ambiguous. Trimming cost V 2 bases and J 6 bases, with 6 bases left between them. This CDR3 comprises 12 residues. Germline V gene lookup returns CDR1 MNHNY and CDR2 SVGAGI (reference sequence). The CDR3 region is CASSYLRDTQYF. CDR3 sequence (DNA): TGTGCCAGCAGTTACCTACGGGATACGCAGTATTTT.

The chain has TRBV18 and TRBJ2-7; 8 bases align to TRBD1. CDR3 length equals 15 residues. Trimming removed 6 bases from V and 3 bases from J; junction bases left unmatched: 10. Germline V CDR1 and CDR2: KGHSH, LQKENI. CDR3 in amino acids: CASSLRTGNGYEQYF. The CDR3 nucleotides are TGTGCCAGCTCCCTCCGGACAGGGAATGGCTACGAGCAGTACTTC.

This clonotype was observed many times. V gene TRBV5-1 combines with J gene TRBJ1-1; D remains ambiguous. Trimming removed 1 base at V and 0 bases at J, with 7 bases between. Germline CDR1 and CDR2: SGHRS and YFSETQ. The CDR3 runs 14 residues. This CDR3 is CASSLRAMNTEAFF. The DNA of the CDR3 is TGCGCCAGCAGCTTGAGGGCAATGAACACTGAAGCTTTCTTT.

The chain carries TRBV11-2 and TRBJ1-1; the D gene is possibly TRBD1 (5 bases). Germline V gene data show CDR1 as SGHAT and CDR2 as FQNNGV. The CDR3 extends over 15 amino acids. The V and J ends lost 4 bases and 1 base respectively, with 13 bases between them. CDR3 in DNA: TGTGCCAGCAGCTCACAAGGGCAGGGGAACACTGAAGCTTTCTTT. It is translated as CASSSQGQGNTEAFF. The full variable domain, completed using reference TRBV11-2 and TRBJ1-1, is EAGVAQSPRYKIIEKRQSVAFWCNPISGHATLYWYQQILGQGPKLLIQFQNNGVVDDSQLPKDRFSAERLKGVDSTLKIQPAKLEDSAVYLCASSSQGQGNTEAFFGQGTRLTVV.

This clonotype has a handful of counts. The chain carries TRBV2 and TRBJ1-2; D is undetermined. Trimming cost V 2 bases and J 6 bases, with 4 bases left between them. The CDR3 length is 11 residues. The germline V gene encodes CDR1 SNHLY and CDR2 FYNNEI. The CDR3 DNA reads as TGTGCCAGCAGTGAACAAGATGGCTACACCTTC. Protein: CASSEQDGYTF. Together with reference TRBV2 and TRBJ1-2, the CDR3 gives the full variable domain: EPEVTQTPSHQVTQMGQEVILRCVPISNHLYFYWYRQILGQKVEFLVSFYNNEISEKSEIFDDQFSVERPDGSNFTLKIRSTKLEDSAMYFCASSEQDGYTFGSGTRLTVV.

This clonotype was observed a few times. The chain employs TRBV12-3 or TRBV12-4 and TRBJ2-7; unclear D gene. Trimming removed 3 bases at V and 3 bases at J, with 12 bases between. This CDR3 is built from 14 residues. CDR3 loop: CASSFGQTRYEQYF. CDR3 DNA: TGTGCCAGCAGTTTCGGGCAGACACGCTACGAGCAGTACTTC.

This clonotype came up a few times. The chain recombines TRBV9 with TRBJ2-2; tentative D call: TRBD1 (6 bases). The CDR3 has 13 residues. Germline CDR1 and CDR2: SGDLS and YYNGEE. Trimming pared 5 bases from V and 6 bases from J, leaving 11 bases between. The CDR3 here is CASRSGAAGELFF. The CDR3 DNA sequence: TGTGCCAGCAGGTCAGGGGCCGCCGGGGAGCTGTTTTTT.